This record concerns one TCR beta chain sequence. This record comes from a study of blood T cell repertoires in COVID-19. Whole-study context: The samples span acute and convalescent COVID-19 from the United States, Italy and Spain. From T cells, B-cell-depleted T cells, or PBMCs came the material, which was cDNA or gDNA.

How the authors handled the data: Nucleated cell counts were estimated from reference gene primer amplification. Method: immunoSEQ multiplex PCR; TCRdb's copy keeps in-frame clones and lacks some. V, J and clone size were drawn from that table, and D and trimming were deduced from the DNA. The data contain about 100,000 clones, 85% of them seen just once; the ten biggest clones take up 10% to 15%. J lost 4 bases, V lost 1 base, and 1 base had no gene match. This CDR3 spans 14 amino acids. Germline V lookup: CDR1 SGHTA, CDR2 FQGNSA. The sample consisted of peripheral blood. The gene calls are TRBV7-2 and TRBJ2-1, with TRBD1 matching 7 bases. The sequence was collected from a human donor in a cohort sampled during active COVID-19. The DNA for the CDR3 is TGTGCCAGCAGCTTAGAGGGGGCATACAATGAGCAGTTCTTC. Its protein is CASSLEGAYNEQFF.